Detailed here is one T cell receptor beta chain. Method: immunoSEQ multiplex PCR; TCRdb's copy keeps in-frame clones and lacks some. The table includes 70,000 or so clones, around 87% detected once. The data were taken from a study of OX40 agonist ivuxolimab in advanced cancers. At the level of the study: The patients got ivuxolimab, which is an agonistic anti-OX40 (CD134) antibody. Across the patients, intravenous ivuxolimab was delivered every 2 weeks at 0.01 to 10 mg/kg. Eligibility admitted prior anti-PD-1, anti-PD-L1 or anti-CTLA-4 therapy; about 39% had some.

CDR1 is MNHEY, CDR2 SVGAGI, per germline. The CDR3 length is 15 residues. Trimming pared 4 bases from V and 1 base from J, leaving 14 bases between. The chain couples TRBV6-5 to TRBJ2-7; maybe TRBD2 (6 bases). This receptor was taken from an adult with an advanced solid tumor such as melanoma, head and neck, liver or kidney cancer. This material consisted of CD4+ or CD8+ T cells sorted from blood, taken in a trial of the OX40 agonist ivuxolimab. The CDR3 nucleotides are TGTGCCAGCAGTTCCTCTGGAGGGTATTCCTACGAGCAGTACTTC. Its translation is CASSSSGGYSYEQYF.